One and the same sample provided the 9 T cell receptor beta chains below, sequenced in a study of cytomegalovirus exposure and HLA in healthy donors. Here immunoSEQ multiplex PCR was the method, and the copy in TCRdb shows in-frame clones only, minus some. In the table there are 75,000 to 90,000 clones, 90% to 96% of which are singletons. Sequencing was carried out using PBMCs. The receptors come from a young man in good health and CMV-seropositive.

This clone appeared a few times. This chain uses TRBV6-1 with TRBJ2-7; 7 nucleotides align to TRBD2. Trimming took 2 bases from V and 5 from J; bases not matched to a gene: 9. The CDR3 consists of 15 residues. Germline CDR1 reads MNHNS; CDR2 reads SASEGT. The CDR3 region has the DNA TGTGCCAGCAGTGAAATCCCTGGGGAGGGTCACGAGCAGTACTTC. As protein: CASSEIPGEGHEQYF.

The rearrangement links TRBV27 to TRBJ2-3; D is unresolved. Germline V gives CDR1 MNHEY, CDR2 SMNVEV (reference sequence). CDR3 length: 13 residues. Trimming took 2 bases from V and 6 from J, leaving 9 bases between them. The chain's CDR3 is CASSLRVTDTQYF. CDR3 coding DNA: TGTGCCAGCAGTTTACGGGTAACGGATACGCAGTATTTT.

This chain links TRBV5-5 with TRBJ2-7; D is undetermined. Germline assignment: CDR1 SGHKS and CDR2 YYEKEE (reference sequence). Between the trimmed V and J ends, which lost 2 bases and 2 bases, there was a span of 2 bases. The CDR3 is 11 residues long. The CDR3 bases are TGTGCCAGCAGCTTTACCTACGAGCAGTACTTC. It translates to CASSFTYEQYF.

The chain joins TRBV28 to TRBJ1-2, with 10 bases aligning to TRBD1. Germline loops: CDR1 MDHEN, CDR2 SYDVKM. Losses at the gene ends were 7 bases for V and 8 bases for J; bases not matched to a gene: 16. The CDR3 covers 16 residues. The CDR3 loop is CASTTIGQGVLWGYTF. DNA of the CDR3: TGTGCCAGCACCACCATCGGACAGGGGGTTTTGTGGGGCTACACCTTC.

The V and J genes are TRBV30 and TRBJ2-7; the D gene is possibly TRBD1 (5 bases). The CDR3 covers 13 residues. V lost 0 bases and J lost 7, with 13 bases in between. The germline V gene has CDR1 GTSNPN and CDR2 SVGIG (reference sequence). CDR3 residues: CAWSVGHPLEQYF. The CDR3 DNA reads as TGTGCCTGGAGTGTAGGACATCCGCTGGAGCAGTACTTC.

V gene TRBV7-2 combines with J gene TRBJ2-7; 13 positions agree with TRBD2. Trimming took 5 bases from V and 3 from J; bases not matched to a gene: 7. This CDR3 is 16 amino acids long. Germline V gene data show CDR1 as SGHTA and CDR2 as FQGNSA. The CDR3 protein is CASSLRTSGRGYEQYF. The CDR3 nucleotides are TGTGCCAGCAGCCTCCGGACTAGCGGGAGAGGCTACGAGCAGTACTTC.

The chain links TRBV4-1 to TRBJ1-1; 7 bases fit TRBD1. Germline CDR1 MGHRA, CDR2 YSYEKL. V was pared by 0 bases and J by 1 base, with 17 bases of the junction left unmatched. The CDR3 has 20 amino acids. The CDR3 here is CASSQDRWGSRPGGNTEAFF. Here the CDR3 DNA reads TGCGCCAGCAGCCAAGATCGATGGGGTTCGCGGCCAGGGGGGAACACTGAAGCTTTCTTT.

The rearrangement joins TRBV6-5 to TRBJ1-6; D may be TRBD1 (6 bases). Germline lookup yields CDR1 MNHEY and CDR2 SVGAGI. V was pared by 2 bases and J by 10 bases, with 15 bases between. The CDR3 consists of 15 residues. The CDR3 loop reads CASSYRDPGVSPLHF. The DNA of the CDR3 is TGTGCCAGCAGTTACAGGGACCCAGGGGTATCACCCCTCCACTTT.

V usage is TRBV29-1 and J usage is TRBJ1-1; no clear D. This CDR3 spans 14 amino acids. CDR1 SQVTM and CDR2 ANQGSEA come from the germline V gene. The ends were cut back, 3 bases at V and 0 bases at J, with 11 bases in the middle. This chain's CDR3 is CSVEVGVMNTEAFF. The DNA for the CDR3 is TGCAGCGTTGAGGTCGGGGTAATGAACACTGAAGCTTTCTTT.